This T cell receptor (beta chain) was identified in a study of beta chain features in type 1 diabetes. Study context: Comparable age, gender and cell yields were observed in patients relative to healthy donors.

As to this clone: Its antigen is still unknown.

The CDR3 consists of 16 residues. Germline V CDR1 and CDR2: LNHNV, YYDKDF (reference sequence). Trimming stripped 5 bases from V and 6 bases from J, with 22 bases between. The purity of all sorted populations exceeded 98%. What was sequenced were expressed TCRB transcripts, since all of the isolated RNA had been reverse transcribed. About 3.57 million reads were obtained on average from naive, central memory and regulatory T cell samples. Assay: immunoSEQ multiplex PCR; the TCRdb copy retains only in-frame clones and omits some. This sample yields about 360,000 clones, of which roughly 12% are seen a single time; over 0.008% belongs to the top ten. General study points: Across all four CD4+ subsets, people with type 1 diabetes showed modestly shorter TCRB CDR3s. Resolution of whether HLA type affects TCRB rearrangement was not achieved here.

The sequence derives from a young woman with type 1 diabetes. The chain links TRBV15 to TRBJ1-2; perhaps TRBD1 as D (6 bases). The sequencing input was naive CD4+ T cells from blood. CDR3 residues: CATSFDMPGTLNGYTF. The CDR3 bases are TGTGCCACCAGCTTCGATATGCCCGGGACACTAAATGGCTACACCTTC.